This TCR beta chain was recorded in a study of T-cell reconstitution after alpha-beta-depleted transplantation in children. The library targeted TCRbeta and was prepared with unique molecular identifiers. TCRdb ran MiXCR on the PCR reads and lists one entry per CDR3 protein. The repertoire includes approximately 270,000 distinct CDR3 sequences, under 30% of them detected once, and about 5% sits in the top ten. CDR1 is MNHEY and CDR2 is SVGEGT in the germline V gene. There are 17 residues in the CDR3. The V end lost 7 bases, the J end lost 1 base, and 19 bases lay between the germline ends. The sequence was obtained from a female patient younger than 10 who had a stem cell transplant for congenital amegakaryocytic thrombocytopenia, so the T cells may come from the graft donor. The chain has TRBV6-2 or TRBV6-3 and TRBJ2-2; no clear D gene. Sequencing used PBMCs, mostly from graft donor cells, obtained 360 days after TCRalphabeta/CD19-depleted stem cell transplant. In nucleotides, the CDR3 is TGTGCCAGCACCGGTTACGTGTGGACCGGGAACACCGGGGAGCTGTTTTTT. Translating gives CASTGYVWTGNTGELFF.